This T cell receptor beta chain emerged from a study of technical replicates of blood from a handful of donors. Repertoires were generated with immunoSEQ multiplex PCR, while TCRdb's copy carries only in-frame clones and drops some. The repertoire holds 80,000 to 90,000 clones, with roughly 94% as singletons. CDR3 length equals 17 residues. Germline lookup yields CDR1 MNHNS and CDR2 SASEGT. V trimming: 4 bases; J trimming: 7 bases; junction bases outside the gene matches: 12. The sample was T cells isolated from PBMCs. This chain connects TRBV6-1 to TRBJ1-4, with 10 bases identical to TRBD1. The clonotype originates from a human donor in good health. For the CDR3, the DNA is TGTGCCAGCAGTGCTCGACAGGGGGCGCGTTTTGGTGAAAAACTGTTTTTT. Its protein product is CASSARQGARFGEKLFF.